This T cell receptor (beta chain) comes out of a study of breast tumors, draining lymph nodes, adjacent tissues. The lymph nodes were axillary draining lymph nodes from breast cancer patients. Regarding the study as a whole: Findings are consistent with lymph node origin and intratumoral expansion of most tumor T cells. Tumor and nontumor repertoires were significantly more similar in luminal-like than in basal-like breast cancer. The lymph node origin of tumor T cells was framed as consistent with a hypothesis, not demonstrated. Tumor TCR diversity was below lymph nodes but above nontumor tissue.

This clonotype was detected ten times or more. The antigen is not known. The CDR3 runs to 14 residues. Trimming removed 7 bases at V and 3 bases at J, with 12 bases between. Germline-derived CDR1 and CDR2 are ENHRY and SYGVKD. TCRdb processed the multiplex PCR reads anew with MiXCR; each CDR3 protein has one entry. The sample includes 140,000 or so distinct CDR3 sequences, about 33% of them seen just once. The sequenced material came from axillary lymph node tissue. The sequence derives from a female donor with breast cancer. Some clones in this sample may be carry-over from other donors' samples. V gene TRBV10-3 combines with J gene TRBJ2-2, with no clear D. CDR3 DNA sequence: TGTGCCATCAAATCTCGTTCTCACACCGGGGAGCTGTTTTTT. Protein sequence: CAIKSRSHTGELFF.